Listed here are 14 T cell receptor beta chains from one sample, sequenced in a study of metastatic and nonmetastatic thyroid tumors. TCRdb re-called the PCR reads with MiXCR. This table holds about 39,000 clones, around 20% found once. None of the patients had undergone any treatment ahead of thyroid surgery. Material for sequencing was blood. The origin of the receptors is a female donor with papillary thyroid cancer or a benign thyroid nodule (not recorded which). Some clones in this sample may be carry-over from other donors' samples.

The sample holds many counts of this clone. The chain carries TRBV20-1 and TRBJ2-3; TRBD2 aligns across 12 bases. This CDR3 has 14 amino acids. The germline V gene encodes CDR1 DFQATT and CDR2 SNEGSKA (reference sequence). V lost 5 bases to trimming and J lost 6 bases; unmatched junction nucleotides: 6. The DNA for the CDR3 is TGCAGTGCTCCTAGCGGGAGGGCCCGGGATACGCAGTATTTT. Translated: CSAPSGRARDTQYF.

V and J are TRBV30 and TRBJ1-1; D unresolved. Trimming shortened V by 4 bases and J by 3 bases, and 9 bases separated the two germline ends. CDR3 size: 12 residues. Per the germline V gene, CDR1 is GTSNPN and CDR2 is SVGIG (reference sequence). CDR3 in DNA: TGTGCCTGGATTAGGAGGGACACTGAAGCTTTCTTT. It is translated as CAWIRRDTEAFF.

This clone came up many times. The rearrangement uses TRBV20-1 and TRBJ1-1; a possible D gene is TRBD1 (6 bases). The length of the CDR3 is 11 residues. CDR1 and CDR2 (germline): DFQATT, SNEGSKA (reference sequence). The ends were cut back, 3 bases at V and 8 bases at J, with 10 bases in the middle. The CDR3 here is CSASGTSEAFF. The CDR3 nucleotides are TGCAGTGCTAGCGGGACATCCGAAGCTTTCTTT.

This clone occurred many times. The sample holds other DNA sequences that translate to the same CDR3. The chain recombines TRBV15 with TRBJ2-3, with 7 bases that match TRBD1. The CDR3 runs 17 residues. V shed 6 bases and J 0 bases; nucleotides not matched to a gene: 12. CDR1 and CDR2 from the germline V gene are LNHNV and YYDKDF (reference sequence). The CDR3: CATRPLRQDRSTDTQYF. The CDR3, as DNA: TGTGCCACCAGACCACTGCGACAGGACAGGAGCACAGATACGCAGTATTTT.

The table lists this clone with many counts. The CDR3 nucleotides are TGCGCCAGCAGTGAAGGGGACGGGGAGCTGTTTTTT. Its translation is CASSEGDGELFF. The chain couples TRBV10-1 to TRBJ2-2, with a weak D call TRBD1 (5 bases). The V end lost 3 bases, the J end lost 7 bases, and 6 bases lay between the germline ends. Germline CDR1 WNHNN, CDR2 SYGVQD (reference sequence). The CDR3 loop spans 12 amino acids.

Many counts were recorded for this clone. The chain uses TRBV20-1 and TRBJ2-7; 9 bases are shared with TRBD2. This CDR3 spans 13 amino acids. V dropped 3 bases and J dropped 7; count of bases not matched to a gene: 7. Per germline, CDR1 DFQATT and CDR2 SNEGSKA (reference sequence). The DNA of the CDR3 is TGCAGTGCTAGCGGACTAGCGATTGAAGAGCAGTACTTC. Amino acids: CSASGLAIEEQYF.

The chain is built from TRBV28 and TRBJ2-7; no clear D. The germline V gene encodes CDR1 MDHEN and CDR2 SYDVKM. The germline V and J ends were trimmed by 5 bases and 6 bases, with 8 bases remaining between them. CDR3 length: 11 amino acids. Here the CDR3 DNA reads TGTGCCAGCAGTGACGGCTTCGAGCAGTACTTC. It translates to CASSDGFEQYF.

Only a few counts were recorded for this clone. This chain joins TRBV20-1 and TRBJ1-2; 8 bases are a match to TRBD1. This CDR3 comprises 13 residues. After removal of 6 bases from V and 3 bases from J, the junction contained 6 bases not matched to a gene. Per the germline V gene, CDR1 is DFQATT and CDR2 is SNEGSKA (reference sequence). The DNA for the CDR3 is TGCAGTGCACCGGGACAGGAGGACTATGGCTACACCTTC. Its translation: CSAPGQEDYGYTF.

This clone was counted at least ten times. V usage is TRBV11-3 and J usage is TRBJ2-1; D might be TRBD1 or TRBD2, each matching 5 bases. V was shortened by 3 bases and J by 7 bases, with 16 bases between the two germline ends. The CDR3 has 15 amino acids. Germline loops: CDR1 SGHNT, CDR2 YENEEA. The DNA of the CDR3 is TGTGCCAGCAGCTTCGGGGTGAGGGGTCGAAATGAGCAGTTCTTC. Translating it yields CASSFGVRGRNEQFF.

V gene TRBV7-2 combines with J gene TRBJ1-6, with D possibly being TRBD1 (5 bases). Per germline, CDR1 SGHTA and CDR2 FQGNSA. CDR3 length: 16 amino acids. V was pared by 0 bases and J by 10 bases, with 16 bases between. The CDR3: CASSLAWTWVSSPLHF. CDR3 bases: TGTGCCAGCAGCTTAGCTTGGACATGGGTTAGCTCACCCCTCCACTTT.

This clone was counted ten times or more. At the DNA level, this CDR3 is encoded by other sequences in the same sample as well. The chain couples TRBV2 to TRBJ1-5, with 9 bases that match TRBD1. The CDR3 consists of 14 residues. Looked up from germline, CDR1 is SNHLY and CDR2 is FYNNEI. The V segment lost 5 bases and the J segment 7 bases; nucleotides outside the gene matches: 6. DNA for the CDR3: TGTGCCAGCAGTCCCGGGACAGGGTGGCAGCCCCAGCATTTT. As protein: CASSPGTGWQPQHF. Supplemented by reference TRBV2 and TRBJ1-5, the full variable domain reads EPEVTQTPSHQVTQMGQEVILRCVPISNHLYFYWYRQILGQKVEFLVSFYNNEISEKSEIFDDQFSVERPDGSNFTLKIRSTKLEDSAMYFCASSPGTGWQPQHFGDGTRLSIL.

This clone was found a few times. The chain carries TRBV6-2 or TRBV6-3 and TRBJ1-5, with D tentatively TRBD1 (5 bases). Per the germline V gene, CDR1 is MNHEY and CDR2 is SVGEGT. Between the trimmed V and J ends, which lost 2 bases and 1 base, there was a span of 9 bases. The CDR3 extends over 15 amino acids. CDR3 sequence: CASSYRGDSNQPQHF. The CDR3 DNA sequence: TGTGCCAGCAGTTACCGTGGGGACAGCAATCAGCCCCAGCATTTT.

This clone occurred many times. The chain uses TRBV10-3 and TRBJ1-4; TRBD1 matches 8 bases. The J segment lost 7 bases and the V segment lost 3 bases, leaving 4 bases of the junction unmatched. The CDR3 contains 14 residues. Germline-derived CDR1 and CDR2 are ENHRY and SYGVKD. CDR3 region: CAISDGQGGEKLFF. The CDR3 nucleotides read TGTGCCATCAGTGATGGACAGGGCGGTGAAAAACTGTTTTTT.

This clone was seen ten or more times. The V gene is TRBV9, the J gene TRBJ2-5, with 8 bases that match TRBD2. CDR1 and CDR2 (germline): SGDLS, YYNGEE. V was clipped by 6 bases and J by 2 bases; unmatched bases: 3. The CDR3 has 13 residues. CDR3 amino acids: CASNAGGQETQYF. The CDR3, as DNA: TGTGCCAGCAACGCGGGGGGACAAGAGACCCAGTACTTC.